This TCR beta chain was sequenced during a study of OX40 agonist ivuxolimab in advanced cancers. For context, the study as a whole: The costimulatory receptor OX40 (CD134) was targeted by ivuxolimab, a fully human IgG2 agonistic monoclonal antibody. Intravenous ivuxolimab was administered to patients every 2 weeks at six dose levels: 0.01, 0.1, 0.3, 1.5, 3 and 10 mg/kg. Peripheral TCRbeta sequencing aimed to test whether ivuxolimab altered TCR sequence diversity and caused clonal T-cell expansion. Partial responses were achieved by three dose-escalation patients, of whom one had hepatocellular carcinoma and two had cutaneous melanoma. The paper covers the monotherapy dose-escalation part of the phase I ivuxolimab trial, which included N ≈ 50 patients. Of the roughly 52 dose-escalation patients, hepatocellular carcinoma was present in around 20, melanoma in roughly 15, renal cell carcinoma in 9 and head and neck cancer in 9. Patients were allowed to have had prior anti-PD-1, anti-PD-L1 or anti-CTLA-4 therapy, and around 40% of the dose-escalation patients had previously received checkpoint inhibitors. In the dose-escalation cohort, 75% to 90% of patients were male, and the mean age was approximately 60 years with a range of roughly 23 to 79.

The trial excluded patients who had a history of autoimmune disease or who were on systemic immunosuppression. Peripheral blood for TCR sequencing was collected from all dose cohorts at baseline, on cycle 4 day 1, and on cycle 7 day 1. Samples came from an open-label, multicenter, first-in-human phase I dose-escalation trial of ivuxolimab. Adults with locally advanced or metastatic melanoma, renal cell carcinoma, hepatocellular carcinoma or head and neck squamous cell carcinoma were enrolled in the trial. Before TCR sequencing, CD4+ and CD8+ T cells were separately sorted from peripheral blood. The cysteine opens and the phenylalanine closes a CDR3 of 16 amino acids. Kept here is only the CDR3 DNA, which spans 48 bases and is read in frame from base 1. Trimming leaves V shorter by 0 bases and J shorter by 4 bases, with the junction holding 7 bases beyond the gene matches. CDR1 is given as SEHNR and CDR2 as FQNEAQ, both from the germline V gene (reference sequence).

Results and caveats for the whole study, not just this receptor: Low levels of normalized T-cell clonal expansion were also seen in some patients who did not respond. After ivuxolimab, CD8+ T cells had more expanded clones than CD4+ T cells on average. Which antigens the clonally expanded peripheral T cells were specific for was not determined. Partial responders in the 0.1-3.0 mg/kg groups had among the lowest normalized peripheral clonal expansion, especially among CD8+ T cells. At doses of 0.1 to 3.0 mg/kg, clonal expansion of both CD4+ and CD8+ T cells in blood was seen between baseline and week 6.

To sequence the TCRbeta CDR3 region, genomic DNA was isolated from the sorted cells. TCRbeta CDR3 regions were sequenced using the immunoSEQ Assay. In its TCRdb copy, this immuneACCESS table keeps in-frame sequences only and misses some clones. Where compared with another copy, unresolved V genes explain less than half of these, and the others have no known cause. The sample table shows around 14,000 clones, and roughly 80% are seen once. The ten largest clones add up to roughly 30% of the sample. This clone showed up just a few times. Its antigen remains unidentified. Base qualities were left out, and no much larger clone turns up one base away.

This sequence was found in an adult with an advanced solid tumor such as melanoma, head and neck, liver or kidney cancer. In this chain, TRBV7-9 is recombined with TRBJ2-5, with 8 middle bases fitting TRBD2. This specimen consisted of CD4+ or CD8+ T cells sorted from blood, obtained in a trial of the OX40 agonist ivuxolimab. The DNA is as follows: TGTGCCAGCAGCTTAGCGCAGCGGGAGTGGGTAGAGACCCAGTACTTC. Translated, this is CASSLAQREWVETQYF. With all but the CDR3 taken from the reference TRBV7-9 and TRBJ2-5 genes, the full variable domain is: DTGVSQNPRHKITKRGQNVTFRCDPISEHNRLYWYRQTLGQGPEFLTYFQNEAQLEKSRLLSDRFSAERPKGSFSTLEIQRTEQGDSAMYLCASSLAQREWVETQYFGPGTRLLVL.